This T cell receptor beta chain stems from a study of shared clonotypes between healthy human individuals (dated by TCRdb to 2020 to 2021). Looking at the study overall: Three men and a couple of women, aged 18 to 49 years, made up the cohort. For each donor, CD4 naive and CD4 memory were each given three plates, CD8 naive was given two plates, and CD8 memory was given one plate. To increase sequencing depth and limit assay-specific biases, different laboratories used diverse techniques to prepare libraries and sequence TCR repertoires. Between about 0.94 and 10 billion PBMCs per donor were obtained by leukapheresis. To estimate repertoire size and how much clonotypes are shared between individuals, the study performed deep sequencing of blood TCR repertoires from roughly five healthy adults. The paper's findings and limits, for the study overall: Only blood was sampled, and tissue TCR repertoires likely differ from those in blood. Rarefaction of sorted-subset datasets indicated incomplete sequencing despite the large sequencing depth. Pairwise subsampling indicated that sequencing depth was expected to affect the degree of clonotype sharing among donors. Because the study included a small number of donors, the genetic and exposure-history diversity represented was limited. Sharing across a few donors was observed for approximately 5% of naive CD4, 3% to 4% of naive CD8, 2% to 2.5% of memory CD4, and roughly 0.4% of memory CD8 clonotypes. Naive subsets generally had larger estimated clonotype richness than memory subsets. Higher generation probabilities were observed for clonotypes shared by all four sorted-subset donors than for non-shared clonotypes.

Donors were healthy HIV-negative adults with no recently reported acute infections or vaccinations. Every donor was a Caucasian adult residing in Nashville, Tennessee, USA. CD4+ T cells were enriched by magnetic negative selection, after which naive cells were positively selected on CD45RA and the negative fraction was taken as the memory subset. Blood was obtained by leukapheresis, after which PBMCs were separated by Ficoll-Histopaque density gradient centrifugation and cryopreserved in liquid nitrogen vapor phase. Analytical flow cytometry was used to check the purity and quantity of every magnetically sorted T cell population. From each sorted fraction, genomic DNA was isolated and quantified by UV absorbance on a Nanodrop 2000c. CDR1 and CDR2 (MNHEY, SMNVEV) derive from the germline V gene (reference sequence). V and J are trimmed by 4 bases and 2 bases, and the gene matches miss 13 bases of the junction. CDR3 length: 18 amino acids, cysteine to phenylalanine. Just the 54-base CDR3 DNA is kept, in frame starting at base 1.

For this clone: Its antigen is unknown. Base qualities are not recorded, but no much larger clone differs from it by a single base.

TCR CDR3 regions were amplified from genomic DNA by multiplex PCR using the deep immunoSEQ assay. Extracted genomic DNA from each cell subset was spread evenly across all wells of several immunoSEQ 96-well plates, with each plate serving as a replicate. For sorted subsets, roughly 0.2 ug genomic DNA, equal to 25,000 to 35,000 T cell genomes, was loaded into each replicate PCR. The purified libraries were quantified using a Qubit 3.0 fluorometer, sized with a Bioanalyzer 2100, and then quantified again using the KAPA Library Quantification kit. A separate single-read 150-cycle Illumina NextSeq 550 flow cell was used to sequence each immunoSEQ 96-well plate. The original pipeline was this. The immunoSEQ output contained only junctional sequences without quality scores, so filtering could not match that applied to full-length reads. Sequences were annotated with PyIR, a Python wrapper for IgBLAST v1.9, using IMGT germline references to assign V/J genes and CDR3. Reads were removed for weak V/J assignments (E-value above 1e-6), missing CDR3, stop codons, out-of-frame junctions, or ambiguous translated residues. A V3J clonotype was defined by an identical inferred V gene, J gene, and CDR3 amino acid sequence. Percentage overlap between repertoires was computed as shared unique clonotypes divided by the size of the smaller repertoire. RTK rarefaction, the Chao1 estimator, and Recon v2.1 estimates of unobserved clonotypes were used to assess repertoire richness. For all TCRbeta clonotypes obtained by the gDNA method from a few donors, generation probabilities were computed with OLGA. TCRdb mirrors the immuneACCESS table, restricted to in-frame sequences. Some clones are absent from its copies; in checked studies, under half trace to an unresolved V gene, and the reason for the others is unknown. The V and J calls and clone size were taken over from that table, and D and trimming were inferred from the DNA. The sample contains about a million clones, roughly 80% of them found a single time. The ten largest clones capture 0.89% of the sample.

This clonotype was sampled from a man younger than 30 in good health. Some clones in this sample may be carry-over from other donors' samples. The sample comprised memory CD4+ T cells from PBMCs. Read against the paper, the sample's cell subset or site label means: CD45RA-negative fraction. The chain is encoded by TRBV27 joined to TRBJ2-2; 7 bases in the junction line up with TRBD2. The nucleotide sequence is given as TGTGCCAGCAGTTCTCGCGGGGGAAGGGACCCCAACACCGGGGAGCTGTTTTTT. Its product reads: CASSSRGGRDPNTGELFF.